Given below is one T cell receptor beta chain in context. These data belong to a study of blood T cell repertoires in COVID-19. The overall study: Acute and convalescent COVID-19 samples came from the United States, Italy and Spain. T cells, B-cell-depleted T cells, or PBMCs supplied cDNA or gDNA.

The CDR3 has 16 residues. CDR1 and CDR2 (germline): KGHSH, LQKENI. V lost 6 bases and J lost 3; bases outside the gene matches: 14. Original processing notes: Reference gene primer amplification yielded estimated nucleated cell counts. The repertoire was sequenced with immunoSEQ multiplex PCR; TCRdb's copy has only in-frame clones and lacks some. The D gene and trimming were derived from the DNA, and the V and J assignments and clone size from that table. The table has a few hundred thousand clones, 86% seen once. Source material: peripheral blood. J is TRBJ2-7 and V is TRBV18, with TRBD2 matching over 7 bases. The sequence was obtained from a man in his late teens or twenties with active or convalescent COVID-19. This chain's CDR3 is CASSRLRAGEGYEQYF. DNA for the CDR3: TGTGCCAGCTCCCGCCTAAGGGCGGGAGAGGGCTACGAGCAGTACTTC.